This TCR beta chain was identified in a study of blood T cell repertoires in COVID-19. Study members were between about 18 and 100 years old and lived in some 26 US regions. Method: immunoSEQ multiplex PCR; TCRdb's copy keeps in-frame clones and lacks some. The data show 230,000 or so clones, roughly nine tenths seen once. Trimming removed 3 bases from V and 6 bases from J; junction bases left unmatched: 2. There are 14 residues in the CDR3. CDR1 and CDR2 (germline): SGHVS, FQNEAQ. The sequence was collected from a woman under 40 who had recovered from COVID-19. The chain recombines TRBV7-8 with TRBJ2-1; 10 bases line up with TRBD1. Sequencing was done on a sample of PBMCs or T cells enriched from blood (not recorded which). This CDR3 is CASSLGTGANEQFF. The CDR3 coding sequence is TGTGCCAGCAGCTTGGGGACAGGGGCCAATGAGCAGTTCTTC.